This T cell receptor (beta chain) stems from a study of cytomegalovirus exposure and HLA in healthy donors. Nominally healthy donors were sampled, though unrecorded immune exposures were likely. For this clone: Its antigen is not identified.

V lost 6 bases to trimming and J lost 10 bases, with 16 bases between them. Germline V CDR1 and CDR2: SNHLY, FYNNEI. This CDR3 contains 13 residues. It was with 60 Vbeta and 13 Jbeta primers that the PCR ran. Data came from immunoSEQ multiplex PCR; TCRdb stores just in-frame clones and leaves some out. This table has roughly 280,000 clones, under 80% appearing once. Overall study results and limits: Association with HLA alleles at 0.05 false discovery rate was found for 16,951 TCR beta sequences in a later analysis.

This TCR derives from a female donor in good health and CMV-seronegative. This chain joins TRBV2 and TRBJ1-5, with D perhaps TRBD1 (5 bases). Sequencing was carried out using PBMCs. The CDR3 bases are TGTGCCAGCAGCCCCAGGGTCCGGAATCCCCAGCATTTT. Translated, it gives CASSPRVRNPQHF.